Each of the 9 T cell receptor beta chains below was sequenced from the same sample in a study of T-cell reconstitution after alpha-beta-depleted transplantation in children. Unique molecular identifiers were incorporated when the TCRbeta library was constructed. TCRdb independently ran MiXCR on the PCR reads; one entry per CDR3 protein. This table holds about 980,000 distinct CDR3 sequences, roughly 29% found once. The sample in question was PBMCs, mostly from graft donor cells, obtained 360 days after TCRalphabeta/CD19-depleted stem cell transplant. These receptor sequences come from a boy younger than two who had a stem cell transplant for SCID, so the T cells may come from the graft donor.

This clonotype occurred a few times. The chain joins TRBV29-1 to TRBJ1-2; D is unclear. Trimming left V 7 bases short and J 3 bases short, with 24 bases between. Germline lookup yields CDR1 SQVTM and CDR2 ANQGSEA. The length of the CDR3 is 16 residues. The CDR3: CSDGPGSPREDYGYTF. CDR3 nucleotide sequence: TGCAGCGATGGACCGGGGAGTCCGAGGGAAGACTATGGCTACACCTTC.

The chain recombines TRBV12-3 or TRBV12-4 with TRBJ2-6, with no clear D. V was clipped by 3 bases and J by 0 bases, with 12 bases between them. The CDR3 extends over 17 amino acids. The DNA of the CDR3 is TGTGCCAGCAGTTTTCGGGCGCTCGGCTCTGGGGCCAACGTCCTGACTTTC. Translated: CASSFRALGSGANVLTF.

The chain has TRBV20-1 and TRBJ2-3; 9 nucleotides align to TRBD1. The CDR3 loop spans 14 amino acids. V trimming: 5 bases; J trimming: 3 bases; junction bases outside the gene matches: 6. The germline CDR1 and CDR2 sequences are DFQATT and SNEGSKA (reference sequence). In DNA form, the CDR3 reads TGCAGTGCTGCCGGGACAGGGAGAACAGATACGCAGTATTTT. It encodes CSAAGTGRTDTQYF.

This clonotype was observed a handful of times. This chain links TRBV5-1 with TRBJ1-6, with D uncertain. The CDR3 runs 15 residues. Germline V CDR1 and CDR2: SGHRS, YFSETQ. The germline V and J ends were trimmed by 5 bases and 7 bases, with 16 bases remaining between them. The CDR3 loop is CASRPRVGMNSPLHF. CDR3 nucleotides: TGCGCCAGCAGGCCCCGAGTCGGGATGAATTCACCCCTCCACTTT.

The genes are TRBV12-5 and TRBJ2-3, with unresolved D. The germline V gene has CDR1 LGHNT and CDR2 FRNRAP. The length of the CDR3 is 15 residues. With 6 bases removed from V and 1 base from J, the gap between germline ends came to 14 bases. The CDR3 here is CASGIDGVRTDTQYF. The CDR3 region has the DNA TGTGCTAGTGGCATAGACGGTGTACGCACAGATACGCAGTATTTT.

In this sample, this clonotype turned up a few times. The chain carries TRBV27 and TRBJ2-6; D is perhaps TRBD2 (6 bases). CDR1 is MNHEY and CDR2 is SMNVEV in the germline V gene (reference sequence). V dropped 5 bases and J dropped 1 base, with 21 bases sitting between them. The CDR3 spans 19 residues. CDR3 in DNA: TGTGCCAGCAGTCCCTTCCGGGGGAGCTCTCGGTCTGGGGCCAACGTCCTGACTTTC. Translating gives CASSPFRGSSRSGANVLTF.

This chain joins TRBV11-2 and TRBJ2-3; 13 bases fit TRBD2. CDR1 is SGHAT, CDR2 FQNNGV, per germline. The J segment lost 5 bases and the V segment lost 6 bases, leaving 14 bases of the junction unmatched. CDR3 length: 18 residues. The CDR3, as DNA: TGTGCCAGCAGTGTACCCAGTACTAGCGGGGGGGCCATAGATACGCAGTATTTT. It translates to CASSVPSTSGGAIDTQYF.

The rearrangement joins TRBV6-5 to TRBJ2-3, with TRBD2 identical over 10 bases. This CDR3 region has 17 residues. Germline CDR1 is MNHEY and CDR2 is SVGAGI. After removal of 2 bases from V and 2 bases from J, the junction contained 7 bases not matched to a gene. The CDR3 nucleotides are TGTGCCAGCAGTTACCCTCGGACTAGCGGTATCACAGATACGCAGTATTTT. Translating it yields CASSYPRTSGITDTQYF.

The chain recombines TRBV18 with TRBJ2-7; TRBD1 is a possible D gene (6 bases). The CDR3 consists of 14 residues. Germline loops: CDR1 KGHSH, CDR2 LQKENI. Trimming removed 3 bases from V and 5 bases from J, with 14 bases in between. In DNA form, the CDR3 reads TGTGCCAGCTCACCGCCGACAGGTGGGCACGAGCAGTACTTC. Its protein product is CASSPPTGGHEQYF.